This T cell receptor (beta chain) came from a study of T cells in Graves' hyperthyroidism and ophthalmopathy. The overall study: Specimen type is peripheral blood, collected at initial diagnosis prior to any treatment.

RNA transcripts served as the template for amplifying TCR beta CDR3 regions. The HTBI primer set served for first-round RT-PCR of the TCR CDR3. MiXCR, applied by TCRdb to the multiplex PCR reads, yields one record per CDR3 protein. The repertoire includes fewer than 650,000 distinct CDR3 sequences, approximately 14% of them detected once, and 5.8% sits in the top ten. As regards this clonotype: Just one base apart from a much larger clone, this may be a read error.

The V and J ends lost 7 bases and 2 bases respectively, with 8 bases between them. There are 11 residues in the CDR3. CDR1 and CDR2 (germline): SQVTM, ANQGSEA. This clonotype was sampled from a young woman with Graves' hyperthyroidism that later progressed to Graves' ophthalmopathy. The V and J genes are TRBV29-1 and TRBJ1-1; D not resolved. Sequenced: blood. The CDR3 loop is CSAVLNTEAFF. The CDR3 DNA follows: TGCAGCGCTGTCCTAAACACTGAAGCTTTCTTT.